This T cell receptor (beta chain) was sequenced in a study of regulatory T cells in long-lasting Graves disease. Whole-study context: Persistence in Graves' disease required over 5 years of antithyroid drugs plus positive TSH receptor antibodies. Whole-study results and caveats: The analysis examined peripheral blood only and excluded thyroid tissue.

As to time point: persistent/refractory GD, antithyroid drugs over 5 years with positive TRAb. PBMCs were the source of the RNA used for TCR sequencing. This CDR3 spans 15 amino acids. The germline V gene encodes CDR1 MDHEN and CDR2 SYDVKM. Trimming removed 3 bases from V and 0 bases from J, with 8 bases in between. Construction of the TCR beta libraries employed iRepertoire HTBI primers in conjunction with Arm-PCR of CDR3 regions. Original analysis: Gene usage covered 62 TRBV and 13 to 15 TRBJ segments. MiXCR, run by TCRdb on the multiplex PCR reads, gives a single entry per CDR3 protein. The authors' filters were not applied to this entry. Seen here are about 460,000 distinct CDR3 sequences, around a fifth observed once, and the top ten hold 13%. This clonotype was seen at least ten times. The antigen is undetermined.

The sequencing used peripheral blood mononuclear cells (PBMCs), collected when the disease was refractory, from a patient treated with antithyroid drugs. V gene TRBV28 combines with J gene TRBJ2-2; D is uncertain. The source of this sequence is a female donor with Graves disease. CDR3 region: CASSFVGTNTGELFF. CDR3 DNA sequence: TGTGCCAGCAGTTTTGTGGGGACGAACACCGGGGAGCTGTTTTTT.